Presented here are 3 T cell receptor beta chains from one specimen sequenced in a study of lung T cells in sarcoidosis with Löfgren's syndrome. MiXCR, run by TCRdb on the reads, gives a single entry per CDR3 protein. The data hold just under 20,000 distinct CDR3 sequences, with about 22% observed a single time. The specimen sequenced was CD4+ T cells from PBMCs. Receptors were obtained from a human donor with sarcoidosis (Löfgren's syndrome or another form), or a control subject (not recorded which).

A few counts support this clonotype. V usage is TRBV18 and J usage is TRBJ1-2; 7 positions match TRBD1. The CDR3 sequence is 14 residues long. Germline V gene sequence: CDR1 KGHSH, CDR2 LQKENI. The J segment lost 2 bases and the V segment lost 6 bases, leaving 6 bases of the junction unmatched. CDR3 nucleotide sequence: TGTGCCAGCTCCCCGGGACAGCTGAACTATGGCTACACCTTC. Encoded protein: CASSPGQLNYGYTF.

This clonotype came up many times. This rearrangement joins TRBV3-1 to TRBJ2-1; no firm D call. The V gene lost 0 bases and the J gene lost 6 bases, with 9 bases spanning the gap. From germline, CDR1 is LGHDT and CDR2 YNNKEL (reference sequence). CDR3 length equals 14 residues. For the CDR3, the DNA is TGTGCCAGCAGCCAAGATATTCTCTTCAATGAGCAGTTCTTC. This codes for CASSQDILFNEQFF.

This clonotype was observed at least ten times. The V gene is TRBV12-3 or TRBV12-4, the J gene TRBJ2-3; 9 nucleotides line up with TRBD1. The CDR3 spans 14 residues. After removal of 5 bases from V and 6 bases from J, the junction contained 6 bases not matched to a gene. CDR3 DNA: TGTGCCAGCAGTCGGGACAGGGAGGTCGATACGCAGTATTTT. Encoded protein: CASSRDREVDTQYF.